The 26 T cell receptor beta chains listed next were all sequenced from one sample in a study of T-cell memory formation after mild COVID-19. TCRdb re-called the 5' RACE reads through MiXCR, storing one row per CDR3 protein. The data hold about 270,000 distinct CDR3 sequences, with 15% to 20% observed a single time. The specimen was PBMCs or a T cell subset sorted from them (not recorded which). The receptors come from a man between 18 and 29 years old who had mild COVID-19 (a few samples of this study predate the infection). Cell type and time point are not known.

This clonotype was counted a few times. In DNA form, the CDR3 reads TGCGCCAGCAGCTTCCGGGGACAGCAGTATTTT. This gives the protein CASSFRGQQYF. This sequence joins TRBV5-1 and TRBJ2-3; D possibly corresponds to TRBD1 (6 bases). The CDR3 has 11 residues. Germline CDR1 is SGHRS and CDR2 is YFSETQ. Trimming removed 2 bases from V and 11 bases from J, with 9 bases in between.

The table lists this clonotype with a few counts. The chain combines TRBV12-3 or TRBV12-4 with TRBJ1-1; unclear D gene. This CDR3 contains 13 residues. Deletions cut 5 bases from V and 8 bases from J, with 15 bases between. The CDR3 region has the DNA TGTGCCAGCAGTCCCCTGGTTGGAGGGGAAGCTTTCTTT. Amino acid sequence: CASSPLVGGEAFF.

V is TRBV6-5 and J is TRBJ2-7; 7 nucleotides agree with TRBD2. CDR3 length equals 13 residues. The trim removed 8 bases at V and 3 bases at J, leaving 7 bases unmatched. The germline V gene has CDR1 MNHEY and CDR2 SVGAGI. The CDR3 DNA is TGTGCCAGCGGGGGGGGGTCTGACTACGAGCAGTACTTC. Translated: CASGGGSDYEQYF.

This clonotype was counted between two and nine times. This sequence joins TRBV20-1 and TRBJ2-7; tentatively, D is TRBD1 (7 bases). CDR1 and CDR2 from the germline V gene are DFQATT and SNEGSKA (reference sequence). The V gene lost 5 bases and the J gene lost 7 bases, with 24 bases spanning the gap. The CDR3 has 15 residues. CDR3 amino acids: CSARSSLGGAGEQYV. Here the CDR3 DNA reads TGCAGTGCTCGCTCTAGTCTAGGGGGCGCGGGGGAGCAGTACGTC.

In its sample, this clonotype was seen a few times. The CDR3: CASSRGAGGTDTQYF. In DNA, the CDR3 is TGCGCCAGCAGCCGAGGCGCGGGGGGCACAGATACGCAGTATTTT. The gene calls are TRBV4-3 and TRBJ2-3, with 7 bases matching TRBD2. The CDR3 length is 15 residues. V gave up 4 bases and J gave up 1 base; unmatched junction bases: 5. Germline CDR1 reads LGHNA; CDR2 reads YSLEER.

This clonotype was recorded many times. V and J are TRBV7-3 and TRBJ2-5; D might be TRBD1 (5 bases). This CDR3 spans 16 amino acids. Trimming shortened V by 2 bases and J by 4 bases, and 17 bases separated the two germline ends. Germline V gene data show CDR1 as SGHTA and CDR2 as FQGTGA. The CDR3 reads CASSLFKWLGRETQYF. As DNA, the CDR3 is TGTGCCAGCAGCTTATTTAAATGGTTGGGGCGAGAGACCCAGTACTTC.

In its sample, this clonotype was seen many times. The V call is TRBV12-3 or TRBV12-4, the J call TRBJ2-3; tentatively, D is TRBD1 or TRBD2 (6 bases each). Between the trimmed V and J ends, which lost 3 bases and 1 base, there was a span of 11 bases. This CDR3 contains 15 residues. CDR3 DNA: TGTGCCAGCAGTTTCCGGGGGCCCGGCACAGATACGCAGTATTTT. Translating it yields CASSFRGPGTDTQYF.

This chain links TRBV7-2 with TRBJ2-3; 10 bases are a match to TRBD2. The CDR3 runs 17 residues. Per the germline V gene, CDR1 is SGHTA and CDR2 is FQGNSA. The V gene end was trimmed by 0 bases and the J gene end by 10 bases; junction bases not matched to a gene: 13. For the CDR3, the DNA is TGTGCCAGCAGCTTAGCGGTACCTAGCGGGGGAACTGTTCCGCAGTATTTT. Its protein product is CASSLAVPSGGTVPQYF.

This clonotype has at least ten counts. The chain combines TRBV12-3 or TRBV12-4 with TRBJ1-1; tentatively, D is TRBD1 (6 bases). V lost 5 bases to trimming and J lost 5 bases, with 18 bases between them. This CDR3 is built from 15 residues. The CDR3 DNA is TGTGCCAGCAGTAGCGCGAGGGGGTTAAGGACTGAAGCTTTCTTT. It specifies CASSSARGLRTEAFF.

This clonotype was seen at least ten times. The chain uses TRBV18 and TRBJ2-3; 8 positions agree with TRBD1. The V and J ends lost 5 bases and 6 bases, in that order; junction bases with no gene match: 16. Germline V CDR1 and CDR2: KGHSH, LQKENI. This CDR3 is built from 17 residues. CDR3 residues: CASSYPELGTGVDTQYF. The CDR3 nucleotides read TGTGCCAGCTCATATCCGGAGTTGGGGACAGGAGTCGATACGCAGTATTTT.

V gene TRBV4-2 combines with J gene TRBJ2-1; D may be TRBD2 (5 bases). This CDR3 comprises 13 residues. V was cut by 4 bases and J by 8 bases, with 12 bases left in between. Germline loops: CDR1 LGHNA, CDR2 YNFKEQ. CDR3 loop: CASSLGLPHEQFF. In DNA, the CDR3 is TGTGCCAGCAGCCTCGGACTGCCCCATGAGCAGTTCTTC.

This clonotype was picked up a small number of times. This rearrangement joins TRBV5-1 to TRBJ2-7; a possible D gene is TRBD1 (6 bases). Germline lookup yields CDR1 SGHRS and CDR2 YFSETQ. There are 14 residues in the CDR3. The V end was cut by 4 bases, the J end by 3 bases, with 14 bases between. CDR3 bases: TGCGCCAGCAGCCTAGGGCAGGACAGCTACGAGCAGTACGTC. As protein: CASSLGQDSYEQYV.

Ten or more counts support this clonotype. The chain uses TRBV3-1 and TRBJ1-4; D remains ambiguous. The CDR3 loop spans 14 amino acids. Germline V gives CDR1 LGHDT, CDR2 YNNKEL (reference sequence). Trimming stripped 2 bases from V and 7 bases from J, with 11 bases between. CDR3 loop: CASSQNSNSEKLFF. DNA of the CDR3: TGTGCCAGCAGCCAAAACAGTAACAGTGAAAAACTGTTTTTT.

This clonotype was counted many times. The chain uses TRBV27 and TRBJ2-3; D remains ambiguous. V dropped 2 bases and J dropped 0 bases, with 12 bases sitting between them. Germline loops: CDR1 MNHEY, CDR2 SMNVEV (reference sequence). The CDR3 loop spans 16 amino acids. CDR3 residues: CASSLLGGTSTDTQYF. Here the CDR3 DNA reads TGTGCCAGCAGTTTACTAGGCGGAACTAGCACAGATACGCAGTATTTT.

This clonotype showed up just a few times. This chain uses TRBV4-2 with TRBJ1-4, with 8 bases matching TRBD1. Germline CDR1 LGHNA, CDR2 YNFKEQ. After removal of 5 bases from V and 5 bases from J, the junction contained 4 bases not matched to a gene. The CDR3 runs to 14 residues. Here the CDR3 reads CASSSRTGNEKLFF. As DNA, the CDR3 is TGTGCCAGCAGCTCGAGGACAGGGAATGAAAAACTGTTTTTT.

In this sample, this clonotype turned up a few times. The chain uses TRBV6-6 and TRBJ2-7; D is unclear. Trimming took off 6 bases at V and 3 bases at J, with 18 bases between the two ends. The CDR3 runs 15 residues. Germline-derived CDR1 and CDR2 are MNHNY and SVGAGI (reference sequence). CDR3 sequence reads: CASSHDRHSFYEQYV. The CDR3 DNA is TGTGCCAGCAGCCACGACCGTCATAGCTTCTACGAGCAGTACGTC.

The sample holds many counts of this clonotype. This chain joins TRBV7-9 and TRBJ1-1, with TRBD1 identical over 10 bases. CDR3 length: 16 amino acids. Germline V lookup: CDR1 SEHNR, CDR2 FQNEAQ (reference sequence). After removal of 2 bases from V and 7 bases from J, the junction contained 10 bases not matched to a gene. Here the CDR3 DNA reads TGTGCCAGCAGCTTAAGGGGAGACAGGGGGCTGGATGAAGCTTTCTTT. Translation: CASSLRGDRGLDEAFF.

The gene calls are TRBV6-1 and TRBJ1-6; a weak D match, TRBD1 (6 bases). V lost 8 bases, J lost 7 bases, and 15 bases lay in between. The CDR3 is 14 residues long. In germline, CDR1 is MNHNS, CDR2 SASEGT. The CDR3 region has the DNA TGTGCCAGCGAAGGGGGGCAGGAGAATTCACCCCTCCACTTT. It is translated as CASEGGQENSPLHF.

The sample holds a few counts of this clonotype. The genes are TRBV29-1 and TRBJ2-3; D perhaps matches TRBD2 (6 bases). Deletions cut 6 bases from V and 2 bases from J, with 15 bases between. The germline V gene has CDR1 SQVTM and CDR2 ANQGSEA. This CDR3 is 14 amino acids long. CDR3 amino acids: CSVSGGTITDTQYF. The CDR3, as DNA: TGCAGCGTGAGTGGGGGGACGATCACAGATACGCAGTATTTT.

The CDR3 sequence is CAISEQDVSGANVLTF. The CDR3 coding sequence is TGTGCCATCAGTGAGCAGGACGTCTCTGGGGCCAACGTCCTGACTTTC. V and J are TRBV10-3 and TRBJ2-6; no reliable D call. CDR1 and CDR2 (germline): ENHRY, SYGVKD. Trimming took off 2 bases at V and 0 bases at J, with 8 bases between the two ends. The CDR3 contains 16 residues.

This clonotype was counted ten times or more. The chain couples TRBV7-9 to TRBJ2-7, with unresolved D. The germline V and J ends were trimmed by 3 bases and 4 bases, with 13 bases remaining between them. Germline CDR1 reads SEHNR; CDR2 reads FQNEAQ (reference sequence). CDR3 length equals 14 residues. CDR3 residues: CASSFESPSYEQYF. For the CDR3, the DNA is TGTGCCAGCAGCTTTGAGTCCCCGTCGTACGAGCAGTACTTC. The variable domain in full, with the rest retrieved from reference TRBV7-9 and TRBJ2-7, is DTGVSQNPRHKITKRGQNVTFRCDPISEHNRLYWYRQTLGQGPEFLTYFQNEAQLEKSRLLSDRFSAERPKGSFSTLEIQRTEQGDSAMYLCASSFESPSYEQYFGPGTRLTVT.

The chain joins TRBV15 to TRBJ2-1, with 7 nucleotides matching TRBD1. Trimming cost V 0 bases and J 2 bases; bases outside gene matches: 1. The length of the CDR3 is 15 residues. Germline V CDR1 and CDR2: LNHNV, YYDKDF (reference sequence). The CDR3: CATSRDTGAYNEQFF. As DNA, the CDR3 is TGTGCCACCAGCAGAGACACAGGGGCCTACAATGAGCAGTTCTTC.

DNA of the CDR3: TGTGCCAGCAGCTTAAGAATCCAGGGAAGGTACAATGAGCAGTTCTTC. This encodes CASSLRIQGRYNEQFF. This chain joins TRBV7-2 and TRBJ2-1; D possibly corresponds to TRBD1 (5 bases). CDR3 length equals 16 residues. Trimming pared 2 bases from V and 4 bases from J, leaving 15 bases between. Germline V gene lookup returns CDR1 SGHTA and CDR2 FQGNSA.

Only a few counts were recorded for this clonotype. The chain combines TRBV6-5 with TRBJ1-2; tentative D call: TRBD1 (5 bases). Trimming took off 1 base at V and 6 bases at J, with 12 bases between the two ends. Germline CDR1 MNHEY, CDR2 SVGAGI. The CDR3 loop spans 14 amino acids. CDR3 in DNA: TGTGCCAGCAGTTACTGGGGGGGTAAAGATGGCTACACCTTC. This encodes CASSYWGGKDGYTF.

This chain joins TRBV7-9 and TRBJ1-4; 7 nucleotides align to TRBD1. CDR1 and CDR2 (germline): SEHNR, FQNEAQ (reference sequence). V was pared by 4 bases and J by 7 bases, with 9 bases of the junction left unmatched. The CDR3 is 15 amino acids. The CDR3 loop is CASSWVEGAIEKLFF. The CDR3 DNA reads TGTGCCAGCAGCTGGGTGGAGGGGGCCATTGAAAAACTGTTTTTT.

The CDR3 coding sequence is TGTGCCAGCAGCATAGATCAGCCCCAGCATTTT. It encodes CASSIDQPQHF. This chain connects TRBV28 to TRBJ1-5; D ambiguous. The CDR3 contains 11 residues. Germline CDR1 reads MDHEN; CDR2 reads SYDVKM. V was pared by 6 bases and J by 5 bases, with 5 bases between.